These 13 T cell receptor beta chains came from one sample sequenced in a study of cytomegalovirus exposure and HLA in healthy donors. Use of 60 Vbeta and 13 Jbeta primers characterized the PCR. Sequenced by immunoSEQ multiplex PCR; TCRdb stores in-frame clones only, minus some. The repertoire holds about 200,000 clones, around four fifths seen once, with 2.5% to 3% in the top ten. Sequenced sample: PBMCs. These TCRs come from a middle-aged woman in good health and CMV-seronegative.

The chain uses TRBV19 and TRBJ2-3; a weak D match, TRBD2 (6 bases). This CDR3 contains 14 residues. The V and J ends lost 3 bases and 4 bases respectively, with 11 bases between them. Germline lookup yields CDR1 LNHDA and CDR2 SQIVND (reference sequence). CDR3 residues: CASSISGEADTQYF. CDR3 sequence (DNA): TGTGCCAGTAGTATCTCGGGAGAAGCAGATACGCAGTATTTT.

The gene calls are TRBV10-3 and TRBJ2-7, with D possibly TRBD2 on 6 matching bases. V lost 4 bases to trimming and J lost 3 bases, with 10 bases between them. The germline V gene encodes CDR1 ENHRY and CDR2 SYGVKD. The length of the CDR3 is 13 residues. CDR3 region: CAISVTGGYEQYF. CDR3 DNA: TGTGCCATCAGTGTAACCGGGGGCTACGAGCAGTACTTC.

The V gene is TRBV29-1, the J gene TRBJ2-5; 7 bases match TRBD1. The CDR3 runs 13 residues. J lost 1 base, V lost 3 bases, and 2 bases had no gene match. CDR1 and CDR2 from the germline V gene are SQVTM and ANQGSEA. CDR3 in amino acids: CSVDKGAQETQYF. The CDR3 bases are TGCAGCGTTGACAAGGGGGCCCAAGAGACCCAGTACTTC.

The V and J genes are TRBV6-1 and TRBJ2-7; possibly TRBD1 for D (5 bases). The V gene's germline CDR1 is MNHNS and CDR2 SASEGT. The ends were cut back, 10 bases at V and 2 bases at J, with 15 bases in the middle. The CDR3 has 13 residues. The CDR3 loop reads CAMRRGAAYEQYF. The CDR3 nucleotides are TGTGCCATGCGCCGTGGGGCAGCCTACGAGCAGTACTTC.

CDR3 protein: CAISNWERVTGEQYF. The CDR3 DNA follows: TGTGCCATCAGTAACTGGGAGAGGGTCACTGGCGAGCAGTACTTC. This chain connects TRBV10-3 to TRBJ2-7; possibly TRBD2 for D (5 bases). This CDR3 has 15 amino acids. Deletions cut 5 bases from V and 6 bases from J, with 20 bases between. The germline V gene has CDR1 ENHRY and CDR2 SYGVKD.

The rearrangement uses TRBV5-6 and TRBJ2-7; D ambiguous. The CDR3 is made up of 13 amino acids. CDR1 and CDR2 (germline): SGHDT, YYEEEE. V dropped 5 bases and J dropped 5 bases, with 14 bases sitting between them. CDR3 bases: TGTGCCAGCAGTGTCCCGGGTCTCGACGAGCAGTACTTC. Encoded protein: CASSVPGLDEQYF.

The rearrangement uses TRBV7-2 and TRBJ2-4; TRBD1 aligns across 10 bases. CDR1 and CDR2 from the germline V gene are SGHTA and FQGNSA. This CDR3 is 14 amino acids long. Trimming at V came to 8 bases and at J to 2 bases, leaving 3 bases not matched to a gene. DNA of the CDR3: TGTGCCAGCTCGACAGGGGGCTCCAAAAACATTCAGTACTTC. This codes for CASSTGGSKNIQYF.

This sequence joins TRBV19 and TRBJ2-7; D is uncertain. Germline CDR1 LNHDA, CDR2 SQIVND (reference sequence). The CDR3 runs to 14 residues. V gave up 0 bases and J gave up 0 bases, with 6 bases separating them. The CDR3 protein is CASSIEFGSYEQYF. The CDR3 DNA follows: TGTGCCAGTAGTATAGAGTTCGGCTCCTACGAGCAGTACTTC.

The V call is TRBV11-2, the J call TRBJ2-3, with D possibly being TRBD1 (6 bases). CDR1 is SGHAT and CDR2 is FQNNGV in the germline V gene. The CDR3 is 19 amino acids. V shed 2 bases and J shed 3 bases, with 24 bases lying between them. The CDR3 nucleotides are TGTGCCAGCAGCTTATACGTCAGGGGCCAGGGGTTTAGAACAGATACGCAGTATTTT. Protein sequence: CASSLYVRGQGFRTDTQYF.

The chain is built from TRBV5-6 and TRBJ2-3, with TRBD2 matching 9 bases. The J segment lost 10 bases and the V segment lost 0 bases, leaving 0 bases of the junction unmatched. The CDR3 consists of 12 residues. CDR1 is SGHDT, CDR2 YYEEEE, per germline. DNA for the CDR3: TGTGCCAGCAGCTTGGGACTAGCGGCGCAGTATTTT. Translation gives CASSLGLAAQYF.

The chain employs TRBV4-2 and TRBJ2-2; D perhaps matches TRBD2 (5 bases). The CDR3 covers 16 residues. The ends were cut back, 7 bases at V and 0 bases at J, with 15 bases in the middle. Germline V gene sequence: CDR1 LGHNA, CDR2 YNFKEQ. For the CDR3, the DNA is TGTGCCAGCAAAAGCGGAGGTCACGCGAACACCGGGGAGCTGTTTTTT. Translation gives CASKSGGHANTGELFF.

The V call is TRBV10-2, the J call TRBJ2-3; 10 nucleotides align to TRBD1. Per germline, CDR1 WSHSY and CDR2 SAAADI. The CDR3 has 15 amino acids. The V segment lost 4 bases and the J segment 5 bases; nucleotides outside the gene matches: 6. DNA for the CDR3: TGCGCCAGCAGTGGCGGGACAGGGGTCGGAGATACGCAGTATTTT. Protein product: CASSGGTGVGDTQYF.

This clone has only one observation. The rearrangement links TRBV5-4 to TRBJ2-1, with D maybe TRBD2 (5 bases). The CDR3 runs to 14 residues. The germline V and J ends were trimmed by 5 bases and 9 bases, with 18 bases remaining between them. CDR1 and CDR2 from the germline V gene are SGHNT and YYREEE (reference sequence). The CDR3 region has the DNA TGTGCCAGCAGTCCCGACTCGGGAAGACGTGAGCAGTTCTTC. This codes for CASSPDSGRREQFF.